What follows are 8 T cell receptor beta chains derived from one specimen sequenced in a study of blood T cell repertoires in COVID-19. Profiled with immunoSEQ multiplex PCR; TCRdb holds only in-frame clones, not every one. The data show some 70,000 clones, roughly 84% seen once. The sample comprised peripheral blood. Source of these receptors: a man aged 45 to 65 with active COVID-19.

The rearrangement links TRBV12-3 or TRBV12-4 to TRBJ1-2, with unresolved D. V lost 1 base and J lost 7, with 10 bases in between. The CDR3 runs to 13 residues. CDR3 protein: CASSLVTSGGYTF. Written as DNA, the CDR3 is TGTGCCAGCAGTTTAGTAACGAGCGGTGGCTACACCTTC.

The V call is TRBV6-5, the J call TRBJ1-5, with 8 nucleotides matching TRBD1. CDR3 length: 15 residues. CDR1 and CDR2 from the germline V gene are MNHEY and SVGAGI. J gave up 3 bases and V 5 bases, and 6 bases lay outside the gene matches. CDR3 in amino acids: CASSSRQGYNQPQHF. In nucleotides, the CDR3 is TGTGCCAGCAGTAGTCGACAGGGGTACAATCAGCCCCAGCATTTT.

The rearrangement links TRBV28 to TRBJ1-2; D is uncertain. V was trimmed by 0 bases and J by 12 bases, leaving 5 bases between them. Looked up from germline, CDR1 is MDHEN and CDR2 is SYDVKM. CDR3 length: 10 amino acids. The CDR3 DNA is TGTGCCAGCAGTTTATGCCGGGACACCTTC. Protein: CASSLCRDTF.

The gene calls are TRBV7-2 and TRBJ1-2, with D uncertain. The germline V gene encodes CDR1 SGHTA and CDR2 FQGNSA. Between the trimmed V and J ends, which lost 6 bases and 3 bases, there was a span of 8 bases. There are 12 residues in the CDR3. This CDR3 reads CASSFSDYGYTF. The CDR3 DNA reads TGTGCCAGCAGTTTTTCGGACTATGGCTACACCTTC.

This clone appeared a single time. The V and J genes are TRBV3-1 (or the pseudogene TRBV3-2) and TRBJ1-6, with D possibly matching TRBD1 (6 bases). CDR1 LGHDT and CDR2 YNNKEL come from the germline V gene (reference sequence). The CDR3 consists of 21 residues. V was cut by 0 bases and J by 10 bases, with 31 bases left in between. The CDR3 DNA follows: TGTGCCAGCAGCCAAGATCTAAGGACAGCCCAATCCGGGCAGGGTGGCTCACCCCTCCACTTT. Translating it yields CASSQDLRTAQSGQGGSPLHF.

The chain carries TRBV11-2 and TRBJ2-3; 9 nucleotides match TRBD2. This CDR3 has 15 amino acids. Germline CDR1 reads SGHAT; CDR2 reads FQNNGV. V lost 3 bases to trimming and J lost 4 bases; unmatched junction nucleotides: 5. As DNA, the CDR3 is TGTGCCAGCAGCTTTCTTGCGGGGGGGCCAGATACGCAGTATTTT. Translating it yields CASSFLAGGPDTQYF.

The CDR3 region has the DNA TGTGCCAGCAGCGGGGGAAGAGGCGGAAACACCATATATTTT. Its protein is CASSGGRGGNTIYF. V and J are TRBV28 and TRBJ1-3; the D gene is possibly TRBD1 (5 bases). This CDR3 has 14 amino acids. Germline V gene data show CDR1 as MDHEN and CDR2 as SYDVKM. V dropped 6 bases and J dropped 4 bases, with 13 bases sitting between them.

This chain connects TRBV2 to TRBJ2-5; TRBD1 aligns across 10 bases. V dropped 3 bases and J dropped 4; count of bases not matched to a gene: 8. The CDR3 is 16 amino acids. CDR1 is SNHLY and CDR2 is FYNNEI in the germline V gene. The CDR3 loop is CASSEKTGGIRETQYF. CDR3 nucleotides: TGTGCCAGCAGTGAGAAGACAGGGGGCATTCGAGAGACCCAGTACTTC.